The 14 T cell receptor beta chains below were found in one sample sequenced in a study of cytomegalovirus exposure and HLA in healthy donors. The PCR had 60 Vbeta and 13 Jbeta primers. The assay was immunoSEQ multiplex PCR, and TCRdb's table has in-frame clones only and misses some. The data hold under 150,000 clones, with 82% observed a single time. Material for sequencing was PBMCs. These receptors all stem from a woman between 18 and 30 years old in good health and CMV-seronegative.

The chain joins TRBV28 to TRBJ2-5; 9 bases are a match to TRBD1. The CDR3 covers 15 residues. V shed 6 bases and J 5 bases; nucleotides not matched to a gene: 10. The germline gives CDR1 MDHEN, CDR2 SYDVKM. The CDR3 nucleotides read TGTGCCAGCAGACGCCCACAGGGGGCCGCTGAGACCCAGTACTTC. This sequence encodes CASRRPQGAAETQYF.

The chain joins TRBV19 to TRBJ2-5; weak D call: TRBD2 (7 bases). CDR1 is LNHDA, CDR2 SQIVND, per germline (reference sequence). Trimming took 10 bases from V and 4 from J, leaving 10 bases between them. CDR3 size: 11 residues. This chain's CDR3 is CATRGGETQYF. The CDR3 DNA reads TGTGCCACTAGGGGGGGAGAGACCCAGTACTTC.

This chain links TRBV12-5 with TRBJ1-5, with 8 positions matching TRBD1. The CDR3 is 15 residues long. Germline V gene data show CDR1 as LGHNT and CDR2 as FRNRAP. After removal of 7 bases from V and 6 bases from J, the junction contained 11 bases not matched to a gene. The CDR3 coding sequence is TGTGCTAGTGCCCTCGGGACAGGATCCGGTCAGCCCCAGCATTTT. As protein: CASALGTGSGQPQHF.

This chain connects TRBV19 to TRBJ2-7; 8 nucleotides agree with TRBD1. J was trimmed by 3 bases and V by 9 bases; bases with no gene match: 4. The CDR3 contains 12 residues. Germline values: CDR1 LNHDA, CDR2 SQIVND (reference sequence). DNA of the CDR3: TGTGCCAGAAGGGACAGGAGCTACGAGCAGTACTTC. Its translation is CARRDRSYEQYF.

V and J are TRBV2 and TRBJ2-3; possible D gene TRBD1, 5 bases. Between the trimmed V and J ends, which lost 4 bases and 0 bases, there was a span of 8 bases. This CDR3 region has 14 residues. CDR1 and CDR2 (germline): SNHLY, FYNNEI. This chain's CDR3 is CASSVGPSTDTQYF. The CDR3 DNA follows: TGTGCCAGCAGTGTGGGGCCTAGCACAGATACGCAGTATTTT.

This sequence joins TRBV6-1 and TRBJ1-5, with 7 nucleotides matching TRBD1. Germline lookup yields CDR1 MNHNS and CDR2 SASEGT. The CDR3 sequence is 15 residues long. V lost 7 bases to trimming and J lost 5 bases; unmatched junction nucleotides: 11. The CDR3 loop reads CASINRGGVDQPQHF. The CDR3 DNA reads TGTGCCAGCATTAACAGGGGAGGTGTCGATCAGCCCCAGCATTTT.

The chain joins TRBV5-1 to TRBJ2-1, with 7 positions matching TRBD2. Trimming took 7 bases from V and 7 from J; bases not matched to a gene: 8. This CDR3 region has 13 residues. Per germline, CDR1 SGHRS and CDR2 YFSETQ. The CDR3 sequence: CASAIWGGNEQFF. CDR3 nucleotides: TGCGCCAGCGCTATTTGGGGGGGGAATGAGCAGTTCTTC.

The chain carries TRBV11-2 and TRBJ2-2; 7 nucleotides align to TRBD1. V dropped 5 bases and J dropped 2; count of bases not matched to a gene: 5. CDR1 is SGHAT and CDR2 is FQNNGV in the germline V gene. CDR3 length: 15 residues. The CDR3 loop is CASSQGQQNTGELFF. CDR3 DNA: TGTGCCAGCAGCCAGGGACAGCAAAACACCGGGGAGCTGTTTTTT.

The chain joins TRBV19 to TRBJ2-1, with TRBD1 as a possible D gene (5 bases). V gave up 1 base and J gave up 0 bases, with 10 bases separating them. The CDR3 has 16 amino acids. The germline CDR1 and CDR2 sequences are LNHDA and SQIVND (reference sequence). The CDR3 DNA reads as TGTGCCAGTAGTATAGGGGGCGGCCCCTCCTACAATGAGCAGTTCTTC. Protein: CASSIGGGPSYNEQFF. Together with reference TRBV19 and TRBJ2-1, the CDR3 gives the full variable domain: DGGITQSPKYLFRKEGQNVTLSCEQNLNHDAMYWYRQDPGQGLRLIYYSQIVNDFQKGDIAEGYSVSREKKESFPLTVTSAQKNPTAFYLCASSIGGGPSYNEQFFGPGTRLTVL.

The chain employs TRBV4-2 and TRBJ2-3; tentatively, D is TRBD2 (5 bases). The V gene lost 0 bases and the J gene lost 10 bases, with 11 bases spanning the gap. Germline V gene lookup returns CDR1 LGHNA and CDR2 YNFKEQ. This CDR3 has 13 residues. CDR3: CASSQDSGSAQYF. CDR3 DNA: TGTGCCAGCAGCCAAGATTCGGGATCCGCGCAGTATTTT.

The V gene is TRBV6-1, the J gene TRBJ1-3; D not certain. Germline-derived CDR1 and CDR2 are MNHNS and SASEGT. V gave up 2 bases and J gave up 3 bases, with 11 bases separating them. This CDR3 is 15 amino acids long. CDR3 bases: TGTGCCAGCAGTGAACAACTATGGCTTGGAAACACCATATATTTT. Protein product: CASSEQLWLGNTIYF.

This chain connects TRBV12-5 to TRBJ2-1, with D possibly being TRBD1 (7 bases). Trimming cost V 7 bases and J 3 bases, with 16 bases left between them. CDR3 size: 15 residues. Germline V CDR1 and CDR2: LGHNT, FRNRAP. The CDR3 is CASASPRDSYNEQFF. The CDR3 bases are TGTGCTAGTGCCTCTCCGCGGGACAGCTACAATGAGCAGTTCTTC.

V usage is TRBV15 and J usage is TRBJ1-5; D might be TRBD1 (6 bases). This CDR3 is 16 amino acids long. Trimming shortened V by 5 bases and J by 2 bases, and 16 bases separated the two germline ends. Germline V gene sequence: CDR1 LNHNV, CDR2 YYDKDF (reference sequence). Written as DNA, the CDR3 is TGTGCCACCAGCCAGGGCGGCCAGGGGCGCAATCAGCCCCAGCATTTT. This sequence encodes CATSQGGQGRNQPQHF.

This clone occurred a few times. The V and J genes are TRBV6-1 and TRBJ1-2, with 9 bases matching TRBD1. This CDR3 spans 13 amino acids. From germline, CDR1 is MNHNS and CDR2 SASEGT. V trimming: 6 bases; J trimming: 8 bases; junction bases outside the gene matches: 7. For the CDR3, the DNA is TGTGCCAGCAGGGGACAGGGACGGAAGGGCTACACCTTC. It specifies CASRGQGRKGYTF.